This TCR beta chain came from a study of blood T cell repertoires in COVID-19. About the study: Researchers got acute and convalescent COVID-19 samples from the United States, Italy and Spain. PBMCs, B-cell-depleted T cells, or T cells provided the cDNA or gDNA that made up the material.

The V end lost 3 bases, the J end lost 2 bases, and 3 bases lay between the germline ends. The germline V gene has CDR1 DFQATT and CDR2 SNEGSKA (reference sequence). The CDR3 loop spans 11 amino acids. A remark on this clone: The sample carries other DNA sequences with the same CDR3.

Per the original data handling: Estimated nucleated cell counts came from reference gene primer amplification. Some clones are missing from TCRdb's copy, which holds only in-frame ones; the method was immunoSEQ multiplex PCR. V, J and clone size are those of that table, while D and trimming were read from the DNA. The sample has about 87,000 clones, 70% to 90% seen once. The sequence was obtained from a man aged 40-50 years with acute or convalescent COVID-19. The sample consisted of peripheral blood. The chain recombines TRBV20-1 with TRBJ2-3; D is ambiguous. In DNA form, the CDR3 reads TGCAGTGCTAGCCACACAGATACGCAGTATTTT. The encoded protein is CSASHTDTQYF.